What follows are 32 T cell receptor beta chains derived from one specimen sequenced in a study of cytomegalovirus exposure and HLA in healthy donors (TCRdb year 2017). Library preparation was by the immunoSEQ multiplex PCR assay. A mixture of 60 forward primers for TCR Vbeta segments and 13 reverse primers for TCR Jbeta segments was used in the multiplex PCR. As stored in TCRdb, this immuneACCESS dataset retains in-frame rearrangements with V and J assigned. A fraction of the clones does not appear; measured against another copy, unresolved V genes explain less than half of the discrepancy, and the remainder lacks a known reason. In this sample the table shows approximately 88,000 clones, 60% to 85% of which occur a single time. The ten largest clones capture 5.9% of the sample. Sequenced material: PBMCs. Source of these receptors: a man between 18 and 29 years old in good health and CMV-seropositive.

This sequence joins TRBV10-3 and TRBJ2-3; 12 bases are a match to TRBD2. Germline loops: CDR1 ENHRY, CDR2 SYGVKD. The CDR3 spans 14 residues. Germline trimming cut 6 bases from V and 4 bases from J; bases unmatched to any gene: 2. The CDR3: CAIRTSGSADTQYF. The CDR3, as DNA: TGTGCCATCAGGACTAGCGGGAGTGCAGATACGCAGTATTTT.

V is TRBV7-9 and J is TRBJ2-7, with TRBD2 matching over 7 bases. The junction had 6 bases not matched to a gene; V was cut back by 5 bases and J by 2 bases. Per germline, CDR1 SEHNR and CDR2 FQNEAQ (reference sequence). The CDR3 runs to 14 residues. The CDR3 loop reads CASSLSGTAYEQYF. In nucleotides, the CDR3 is TGTGCCAGCAGCCTGAGCGGGACCGCCTACGAGCAGTACTTC.

The genes are TRBV10-3 and TRBJ1-2; D is undetermined. This CDR3 has 12 residues. Per the germline V gene, CDR1 is ENHRY and CDR2 is SYGVKD. Trimming took off 4 bases at V and 4 bases at J, with 7 bases between the two ends. The CDR3 spells CAISGESYGYTF. The CDR3 DNA is TGTGCCATCAGTGGGGAGAGCTATGGCTACACCTTC.

The J gene is TRBJ2-1, the V gene TRBV6-5; 8 bases map to TRBD2. This CDR3 is built from 13 residues. Per the germline V gene, CDR1 is MNHEY and CDR2 is SVGAGI. The V gene end was trimmed by 0 bases and the J gene end by 8 bases; junction bases not matched to a gene: 0. Here the CDR3 reads CASSYSTSDEQFF. DNA for the CDR3: TGTGCCAGCAGTTACTCGACTAGCGATGAGCAGTTCTTC.

The chain combines TRBV6-1 with TRBJ1-2; 7 bases align to TRBD1. J gave up 5 bases and V 6 bases, and 9 bases lay outside the gene matches. CDR1 MNHNS and CDR2 SASEGT come from the germline V gene. CDR3 length: 14 residues. The CDR3 protein is CASSRDSLPYGYTF. In DNA form, the CDR3 reads TGTGCCAGCAGCCGGGACAGTCTTCCTTATGGCTACACCTTC.

This clone was seen just once. The chain combines TRBV7-8 with TRBJ2-7; a weak D match, TRBD2 (6 bases). V was cut by 6 bases and J by 7 bases, with 31 bases left in between. This CDR3 has 18 amino acids. The germline gives CDR1 SGHVS, CDR2 FQNEAQ. The CDR3 sequence is CASRQRLRDGGFLGEQYF. The CDR3 region has the DNA TGTGCCAGCAGACAGCGCCTCAGGGATGGAGGGTTCCTGGGGGAGCAGTACTTC.

V gene TRBV6-5 combines with J gene TRBJ2-3; a possible D gene is TRBD2 (5 bases). The length of the CDR3 is 15 residues. V lost 5 bases to trimming and J lost 3 bases, with 15 bases between them. The germline gives CDR1 MNHEY, CDR2 SVGAGI. The DNA for the CDR3 is TGTGCCAGCAGTCCCGGTAGTTTAGCGACAGATACGCAGTATTTT. Amino acid sequence: CASSPGSLATDTQYF.

There are a few counts of this clone. The rearrangement uses TRBV7-9 and TRBJ2-7, with D unresolved. The CDR3 length is 13 residues. Trimming pared 7 bases from V and 2 bases from J, leaving 12 bases between. Germline-derived CDR1 and CDR2 are SEHNR and FQNEAQ (reference sequence). The CDR3 here is CASKESATYEQYF. CDR3 DNA: TGTGCCAGCAAAGAGTCCGCCACCTACGAGCAGTACTTC.

The V gene is TRBV7-8, the J gene TRBJ2-3; weak D call: TRBD1 (6 bases). Germline-derived CDR1 and CDR2 are SGHVS and FQNEAQ. The V gene lost 0 bases and the J gene lost 6 bases, with 13 bases spanning the gap. The CDR3 covers 15 residues. The CDR3 coding sequence is TGTGCCAGCAGCTTAGCCTCTACAGGGCCGGATACGCAGTATTTT. Protein: CASSLASTGPDTQYF.

The rearrangement joins TRBV12-1 to TRBJ2-1; the table's D call, TRBD2, has no DNA check behind it. TRBV12-1 is recorded as a pseudogene. The CDR3 contains 17 residues. The CDR3 DNA reads TGTGCCAGCAGCTCCTGCCAAACTAGCGGGGCACTTAATGAGCAGTTCTTC. As protein: CASSSCQTSGALNEQFF.

The V and J genes are TRBV9 and TRBJ1-3; D is unclear. Trimming stripped 7 bases from V and 0 bases from J, with 11 bases between. In germline, CDR1 is SGDLS, CDR2 YYNGEE. The CDR3 extends over 14 amino acids. The CDR3 bases are TGTGCCAGCGGCCCCGAGGCCTCTGGAAACACCATATATTTT. It is translated as CASGPEASGNTIYF.

The gene calls are TRBV6-5 and TRBJ2-6, with a weak D call TRBD1 (6 bases). V lost 6 bases and J lost 4, with 10 bases in between. This CDR3 has 14 residues. Looked up from germline, CDR1 is MNHEY and CDR2 is SVGAGI. In DNA form, the CDR3 reads TGTGCCAGCAGACAGGGTTTCGGGGCCAACGTCCTGACTTTC. The encoded protein is CASRQGFGANVLTF.

The chain is built from TRBV6-1 and TRBJ1-1, with D tentatively TRBD1 (5 bases). V lost 7 bases to trimming and J lost 7 bases, with 16 bases between them. This CDR3 comprises 13 residues. Germline CDR1 and CDR2: MNHNS and SASEGT. CDR3 residues: CASTYSGGVEAFF. The CDR3 DNA reads TGTGCCAGCACCTATTCGGGGGGGGTTGAAGCTTTCTTT.

This clone was picked up a small number of times. This chain links TRBV5-6 with TRBJ1-1, with 8 bases fitting TRBD1. The CDR3 loop spans 15 amino acids. CDR1 SGHDT and CDR2 YYEEEE come from the germline V gene. Unmatched junction bases numbered 6, after V lost 3 bases and J lost 2 bases. In DNA form, the CDR3 reads TGTGCCAGCAGCTCCAGGGGGCGCGGAAACACTGAAGCTTTCTTT. Protein: CASSSRGRGNTEAFF.

The chain carries TRBV7-8 and TRBJ2-7; perhaps TRBD2 as D (5 bases). Deletions cut 4 bases from V and 4 bases from J, with 20 bases between. The V gene's germline CDR1 is SGHVS and CDR2 FQNEAQ. CDR3 size: 16 residues. CDR3 region: CASSSPSRRRRYEQYF. The CDR3 DNA sequence: TGTGCCAGCAGCTCCCCCTCAAGGCGGAGGCGGTACGAGCAGTACTTC.

The chain employs TRBV4-1 and TRBJ2-5; tentative D call: TRBD1 (5 bases). The V and J ends lost 0 bases and 10 bases respectively, with 9 bases between them. CDR3 length equals 12 residues. Germline loops: CDR1 MGHRA, CDR2 YSYEKL. CDR3 in amino acids: CASSQDLGDQYF. The CDR3 bases are TGCGCCAGCAGCCAAGATTTAGGGGACCAGTACTTC.

The gene calls are TRBV2 and TRBJ1-1; weak D call: TRBD1 (5 bases). The CDR3 has 15 residues. Trimming stripped 6 bases from V and 1 base from J, with 15 bases between. Germline V gene lookup returns CDR1 SNHLY and CDR2 FYNNEI. The CDR3 reads CASSVSGQRNTEAFF. The CDR3 DNA reads as TGTGCCAGCAGCGTATCAGGGCAGAGGAACACTGAAGCTTTCTTT.

This clone was recorded once. The chain couples TRBV7-9 to TRBJ1-1; D not resolved. Germline V gives CDR1 SEHNR, CDR2 FQNEAQ (reference sequence). This CDR3 has 14 amino acids. Trimming removed 5 bases from V and 1 base from J, with 11 bases in between. The CDR3 coding sequence is TGTGCCAGCAGCCGAATTACAAAGAACACTGAAGCTTTCTTT. Residues: CASSRITKNTEAFF.

CDR3 nucleotides: TGTGCCAGCAGGATAAGGACTAGCGGTAACACCGGGGAGCTGTTTTTT. Its translation: CASRIRTSGNTGELFF. The V call is TRBV7-6, the J call TRBJ2-2; 10 nucleotides match TRBD2. Germline CDR1 SGHVS, CDR2 FNYEAQ. The V gene end was trimmed by 6 bases and the J gene end by 2 bases; junction bases not matched to a gene: 6. This CDR3 is 16 amino acids long. Full variable domain (rest looked up from reference TRBV7-6 and TRBJ2-2): GAGVSQSPRYKVTKRGQDVALRCDPISGHVSLYWYRQALGQGPEFLTYFNYEAQQDKSGLPNDRFSAERPEGSISTLTIQRTEQRDSAMYRCASRIRTSGNTGELFFGEGSRLTVL.

CDR3 sequence reads: CASSSHLAEQETQYF. The CDR3 coding sequence is TGTGCCAGCAGCTCCCATCTGGCGGAACAAGAGACCCAGTACTTC. The V and J genes are TRBV7-8 and TRBJ2-5; D gene ambiguous. This CDR3 comprises 15 residues. V was shortened by 4 bases and J by 2 bases, with 14 bases between the two germline ends. The germline V gene encodes CDR1 SGHVS and CDR2 FQNEAQ.

This clone was counted between two and nine times. V is TRBV19 and J is TRBJ1-1; D is uncertain. This CDR3 spans 15 amino acids. V was clipped by 6 bases and J by 1 base, with 15 bases between them. Germline V gives CDR1 LNHDA, CDR2 SQIVND (reference sequence). The CDR3 DNA sequence: TGTGCCAGTAGACTGGACTATACCACGAACACTGAAGCTTTCTTT. It yields the protein CASRLDYTTNTEAFF.

The chain joins TRBV14 to TRBJ1-1, with TRBD1 identical over 7 bases. CDR3 length: 13 residues. CDR1 and CDR2 from the germline V gene are SGHDN and FVKESK. Germline trimming cut 2 bases from V and 10 bases from J; bases unmatched to any gene: 7. CDR3 protein: CASSQNLQGLAFF. The CDR3 coding sequence is TGTGCCAGCAGCCAAAACCTACAGGGGTTAGCTTTCTTT.

This clone was detected a few times. The chain uses TRBV18 and TRBJ2-1, with TRBD2 matching 8 bases. The germline gives CDR1 KGHSH, CDR2 LQKENI. J was trimmed by 7 bases and V by 2 bases; bases with no gene match: 7. The CDR3 covers 15 residues. CDR3 in DNA: TGTGCCAGCTCACCAGGACTAGCAGCTATGAATGAGCAGTTCTTC. Amino acid sequence: CASSPGLAAMNEQFF.

In this sample, this clone turned up a few times. This sequence joins TRBV6-5 and TRBJ2-7; no clear D. The V and J ends lost 10 bases and 0 bases respectively, with 13 bases between them. This CDR3 has 13 residues. Germline assignment: CDR1 MNHEY and CDR2 SVGAGI. Here the CDR3 reads CATTDGASYEQYF. In nucleotides, the CDR3 is TGTGCCACCACAGACGGTGCCTCCTACGAGCAGTACTTC.

The chain carries TRBV5-1 and TRBJ1-2; 9 bases are shared with TRBD1. CDR1 and CDR2 from the germline V gene are SGHRS and YFSETQ. V shed 5 bases, J shed 1 base, and the junction held 3 bases outside the gene matches. The CDR3 is made up of 14 amino acids. The CDR3 coding sequence is TGCGCCAGCAGGCGGGACAGGGATAACTATGGCTACACCTTC. Amino acids: CASRRDRDNYGYTF.

This clone was seen a few times. This chain uses TRBV28 with TRBJ1-2; weak D call: TRBD1 (6 bases). Germline assignment: CDR1 MDHEN and CDR2 SYDVKM. Trimming cost V 9 bases and J 3 bases, with 14 bases left between them. The CDR3 has 13 amino acids. CDR3 in DNA: TGTGCCAGTCTAGGGGGGGTGGACTATGGCTACACCTTC. It codes for CASLGGVDYGYTF.

The rearrangement uses TRBV18 and TRBJ1-4; 11 bases are shared with TRBD1. Per the germline V gene, CDR1 is KGHSH and CDR2 is LQKENI. Losses at the gene ends were 3 bases for V and 8 bases for J; bases not matched to a gene: 5. The CDR3 loop spans 15 amino acids. The DNA of the CDR3 is TGTGCCAGCTCACCGGACAGGGGGCAATTGGAAAAACTGTTTTTT. Amino acid sequence: CASSPDRGQLEKLFF.

The chain carries TRBV28 and TRBJ1-2; D may be TRBD1 (5 bases). The length of the CDR3 is 12 residues. The germline V and J ends were trimmed by 6 bases and 6 bases, with 11 bases remaining between them. Germline values: CDR1 MDHEN, CDR2 SYDVKM. The CDR3 DNA sequence: TGTGCCAGCAGCTCCCAGGGTGATGGCTACACCTTC. This translates into CASSSQGDGYTF.

V and J are TRBV7-3 and TRBJ2-1; a weak D match, TRBD2 (5 bases). Trimming shortened V by 6 bases and J by 9 bases, and 15 bases separated the two germline ends. The CDR3 extends over 13 amino acids. From germline, CDR1 is SGHTA and CDR2 FQGTGA. CDR3 residues: CASSSTDLVEQFF. In DNA form, the CDR3 reads TGTGCCAGCAGTTCGACGGACTTGGTTGAGCAGTTCTTC.

The chain has TRBV28 and TRBJ1-1; TRBD1 matches 7 bases. Trimming took 7 bases from V and 1 from J; bases not matched to a gene: 12. CDR3 length: 16 residues. Germline assignment: CDR1 MDHEN and CDR2 SYDVKM. CDR3 sequence reads: CASTLRGLGGNTEAFF. CDR3 coding DNA: TGTGCCAGCACCCTTAGGGGGCTCGGCGGGAACACTGAAGCTTTCTTT.

This clone occurred once. The genes are TRBV14 and TRBJ2-1; D remains unclear. The V gene's germline CDR1 is SGHDN and CDR2 FVKESK. The ends were cut back, 1 base at V and 0 bases at J, with 10 bases in the middle. This CDR3 has 16 residues. CDR3 protein: CASSQVSVYSYNEQFF. Here the CDR3 DNA reads TGTGCCAGCAGCCAAGTAAGCGTTTACTCCTACAATGAGCAGTTCTTC.

The chain uses TRBV6-5 and TRBJ1-5, with a weak D call TRBD1 (5 bases). Trimming took 4 bases from V and 2 from J, leaving 12 bases between them. Germline-derived CDR1 and CDR2 are MNHEY and SVGAGI. This CDR3 contains 15 residues. The CDR3 region has the DNA TGTGCCAGCAGTTCGAGTTGGGGGGGCAATCAGCCCCAGCATTTT. Protein: CASSSSWGGNQPQHF.